The 26 T cell receptor beta chains given below trace back to one sample, sequenced in a study of control samples from healthy donors and cancer patients. Clones were read by immunoSEQ multiplex PCR, and TCRdb kept only the in-frame ones, dropping some. The sample has 120,000 or so clones; 70% to 90% are singletons. What was sequenced was blood. The receptors were sampled from a man between 60 and 70 years old in good health.

The CDR3 nucleotides are TGCGCCAGCAGCAGGGGACGATTCTCTGGGGCCAACGTCCTGACTTTC. Translation: CASSRGRFSGANVLTF. The chain carries TRBV4-1 and TRBJ2-6, with D perhaps matching TRBD1 or TRBD2 (5 bases each). CDR3 size: 16 residues. Trimming cost V 5 bases and J 0 bases, with 11 bases left between them. The germline CDR1 and CDR2 sequences are MGHRA and YSYEKL.

The chain combines TRBV6-1 with TRBJ1-2; the D gene is possibly TRBD1 (6 bases). V lost 3 bases to trimming and J lost 4 bases, with 15 bases between them. CDR1 and CDR2 (germline): MNHNS, SASEGT. The CDR3 runs to 15 residues. The CDR3 bases are TGTGCCAGCAGTGACCCGGGGGGCGTTAGCTATGGCTACACCTTC. Amino acids: CASSDPGGVSYGYTF.

This sequence joins TRBV4-1 and TRBJ1-2, with D maybe TRBD1 (5 bases). The CDR3 covers 13 residues. Trimming took 0 bases from V and 8 from J, leaving 10 bases between them. CDR1 and CDR2 from the germline V gene are MGHRA and YSYEKL. For the CDR3, the DNA is TGCGCCAGCAGCCAAGAATGGGGGAACGGCTACACCTTC. Protein product: CASSQEWGNGYTF.

The genes are TRBV7-9 and TRBJ2-1; 7 bases map to TRBD1. Germline V lookup: CDR1 SEHNR, CDR2 FQNEAQ (reference sequence). CDR3 size: 14 residues. V gave up 5 bases and J gave up 5 bases; unmatched junction bases: 6. The CDR3 DNA sequence: TGTGCCAGCAGCCTGGGACAGCAGAACAATGAGCAGTTCTTC. Protein sequence: CASSLGQQNNEQFF.

This clone was seen a single time. V is TRBV5-7 and J is TRBJ1-1; D remains ambiguous. TRBV5-7 is noted as an ORF with a role that remains uncertain. This CDR3 is 12 amino acids long. The V gene lost 0 bases and the J gene lost 0 bases, with 0 bases spanning the gap. Written as DNA, the CDR3 is TGTGCCAGCAGCTTGGTGAACACTGAAGCTTTCTTT. Its protein product is CASSLVNTEAFF.

This clone was picked up one time. The chain joins TRBV5-1 to TRBJ1-2; possibly TRBD1 for D (6 bases). There are 13 residues in the CDR3. Trimming left V 3 bases short and J 6 bases short, with 12 bases between. The germline V gene has CDR1 SGHRS and CDR2 YFSETQ. DNA for the CDR3: TGCGCCAGCAGCTGGTCAGGGGAGGATGGCTACACCTTC. This encodes CASSWSGEDGYTF.

V gene TRBV9 combines with J gene TRBJ2-3, with D hard to call. Germline values: CDR1 SGDLS, CDR2 YYNGEE. This CDR3 spans 12 amino acids. V gave up 0 bases and J gave up 4 bases, with 3 bases separating them. Here the CDR3 reads CASSVDSDTQYF. DNA of the CDR3: TGTGCCAGCAGCGTAGATTCAGATACGCAGTATTTT. Looking up the rest from reference TRBV9 and TRBJ2-3 gives the full variable domain: DSGVTQTPKHLITATGQRVTLRCSPRSGDLSVYWYQQSLDQGLQFLIQYYNGEERAKGNILERFSAQQFPDLHSELNLSSLELGDSALYFCASSVDSDTQYFGPGTRLTVL.

The chain carries TRBV5-1 and TRBJ1-5; D is unresolved. Trimming pared 4 bases from V and 4 bases from J, leaving 9 bases between. The CDR3 has 13 amino acids. In germline, CDR1 is SGHRS, CDR2 YFSETQ. For the CDR3, the DNA is TGCGCCAGCAGCATTGACAAGAATCAGCCCCAGCATTTT. Translation: CASSIDKNQPQHF. Based on the CDR3 plus reference TRBV5-1 and TRBJ1-5, the full variable domain is KAGVTQTPRYLIKTRGQQVTLSCSPISGHRSVSWYQQTPGQGLQFLFEYFSETQRNKGNFPGRFSGRQFSNSRSEMNVSTLELGDSALYLCASSIDKNQPQHFGDGTRLSIL.

The chain carries TRBV10-1 and TRBJ2-3; D might be TRBD1 (5 bases). The CDR3 extends over 14 amino acids. V dropped 3 bases and J dropped 0 bases, with 7 bases sitting between them. Germline V lookup: CDR1 WNHNN, CDR2 SYGVQD (reference sequence). The CDR3 nucleotides read TGCGCCAGCAGTGAAGGGGCTAGCACAGATACGCAGTATTTT. It translates to CASSEGASTDTQYF.

The V gene is TRBV30, the J gene TRBJ1-5; weak D call: TRBD1 (5 bases). Trimming took 2 bases from V and 7 from J, leaving 9 bases between them. This CDR3 region has 12 residues. Germline values: CDR1 GTSNPN, CDR2 SVGIG (reference sequence). The CDR3 spells CAWSTQGQPQHF. DNA for the CDR3: TGTGCCTGGAGTACTCAGGGCCAGCCCCAGCATTTT.

This chain connects TRBV3-1 (or the pseudogene TRBV3-2) to TRBJ2-5; 9 positions match TRBD1. V dropped 5 bases and J dropped 4; count of bases not matched to a gene: 8. This CDR3 is built from 15 residues. Germline values: CDR1 LGHDT, CDR2 YNNKEL (reference sequence). The CDR3 spells CASSWGQGIGETQYF. CDR3 sequence (DNA): TGTGCCAGCAGCTGGGGACAGGGAATAGGAGAGACCCAGTACTTC.

The chain joins TRBV6-2 or TRBV6-3 to TRBJ1-6; unclear D gene. This CDR3 contains 13 residues. Trimming removed 1 base from V and 7 bases from J, with 5 bases in between. In germline, CDR1 is MNHEY, CDR2 SVGEGT. CDR3 region: CASSYFSNSPLHF. CDR3 nucleotide sequence: TGTGCCAGCAGTTACTTCTCCAATTCACCCCTCCACTTT.

The CDR3 loop reads CASSVGGTLTDTQYF. CDR3 DNA: TGTGCCAGCAGCGTAGGGGGCACACTCACAGATACGCAGTATTTT. V and J are TRBV7-9 and TRBJ2-3; 7 bases fit TRBD1. Germline V gene sequence: CDR1 SEHNR, CDR2 FQNEAQ (reference sequence). This CDR3 has 15 amino acids. The trim removed 5 bases at V and 2 bases at J, leaving 7 bases unmatched.

This clone is a singleton in its sample. The chain recombines TRBV28 with TRBJ2-3; perhaps D is TRBD1 or TRBD2 (5 bases each). In germline, CDR1 is MDHEN, CDR2 SYDVKM. This CDR3 has 13 amino acids. The CDR3 sequence: CGTGLRGTDTQYF. The CDR3 DNA reads as TGTGGAACGGGGCTAAGGGGCACAGATACGCAGTATTTT.

CDR3 region: CASSPKQTGKLFF. CDR3 nucleotide sequence: TGTGCCAGCTCACCAAAACAGACGGGAAAACTGTTTTTT. The chain employs TRBV18 and TRBJ1-4; no definite D call. Between the trimmed V and J ends, which lost 2 bases and 10 bases, there was a span of 11 bases. Germline assignment: CDR1 KGHSH and CDR2 LQKENI. This CDR3 region has 13 residues.

This clone was detected only once. This chain connects TRBV3-1 (or the pseudogene TRBV3-2) to TRBJ2-1; TRBD2 matches at 8 bases. V lost 5 bases and J lost 8; bases outside the gene matches: 8. CDR1 LGHDT and CDR2 YNNKEL come from the germline V gene (reference sequence). The CDR3 runs to 14 residues. Written as DNA, the CDR3 is TGTGCCAGCAGCAGAGGCGGGGGGATGGATGAGCAGTTCTTC. It is translated as CASSRGGGMDEQFF.

The CDR3 nucleotides are TGCGCCAGCAGCCAAGATTGGTCAGGGTTTGACTATGGCTACACCTTC. As protein: CASSQDWSGFDYGYTF. The genes are TRBV4-3 and TRBJ1-2, with a weak D call TRBD1 (5 bases). CDR1 and CDR2 (germline): LGHNA, YSLEER. V dropped 0 bases and J dropped 3 bases, with 14 bases sitting between them. The CDR3 extends over 16 amino acids.

The chain recombines TRBV7-2 with TRBJ1-5; no clear D gene. V lost 2 bases, J lost 1 base, and 15 bases lay in between. Germline V CDR1 and CDR2: SGHTA, FQGNSA. CDR3 length equals 17 residues. Here the CDR3 reads CASSLSSRQVSNQPQHF. In DNA, the CDR3 is TGTGCCAGCAGCTTAAGCTCCCGGCAGGTCAGCAATCAGCCCCAGCATTTT.

The V gene is TRBV19, the J gene TRBJ1-5; D possibly corresponds to TRBD1 (6 bases). The germline V gene has CDR1 LNHDA and CDR2 SQIVND (reference sequence). The CDR3 has 15 amino acids. V was clipped by 6 bases and J by 3 bases, with 15 bases between them. The CDR3 here is CASREGVSFNQPQHF. The CDR3 coding sequence is TGTGCCAGTAGAGAGGGGGTATCGTTCAATCAGCCCCAGCATTTT.

The chain uses TRBV29-1 and TRBJ1-1; 11 bases line up with TRBD1. The germline V gene encodes CDR1 SQVTM and CDR2 ANQGSEA. Losses at the gene ends were 4 bases for V and 0 bases for J; bases not matched to a gene: 13. This CDR3 is 18 amino acids long. The CDR3 nucleotides are TGCAGCGTTGTTGTGGACAGGGGGCTGAGGATCATGAACACTGAAGCTTTCTTT. Its protein is CSVVVDRGLRIMNTEAFF.

This clone is a singleton in its sample. This chain connects TRBV28 to TRBJ2-7, with D perhaps being TRBD1 or TRBD2 (5 bases each). V was shortened by 3 bases and J by 6 bases, with 6 bases between the two germline ends. Germline V gene lookup returns CDR1 MDHEN and CDR2 SYDVKM. The length of the CDR3 is 11 residues. The CDR3 is CASSLGREQYF. The CDR3 DNA sequence: TGTGCCAGCAGTTTGGGACGCGAGCAGTACTTC.

This chain joins TRBV3-1 (or the pseudogene TRBV3-2) and TRBJ2-7; 9 bases line up with TRBD2. V shed 7 bases, J shed 6 bases, and the junction held 10 bases outside the gene matches. CDR1 is LGHDT and CDR2 is YNNKEL in the germline V gene (reference sequence). The CDR3 consists of 14 residues. This chain's CDR3 is CASTPREGAVEQYF. In nucleotides, the CDR3 is TGTGCCAGCACCCCGCGGGAGGGGGCCGTCGAGCAGTACTTC.

The genes are TRBV7-9 and TRBJ1-1, with D unclear. The germline gives CDR1 SEHNR, CDR2 FQNEAQ (reference sequence). Trimming removed 6 bases from V and 0 bases from J, with 8 bases in between. The CDR3 runs to 13 residues. The CDR3 here is CASRPYMNTEAFF. For the CDR3, the DNA is TGTGCCAGCAGACCTTACATGAACACTGAAGCTTTCTTT.

This chain uses TRBV28 with TRBJ2-7, with 7 bases matching TRBD1. Trimming took 3 bases from V and 4 from J; bases not matched to a gene: 9. CDR3 length: 15 amino acids. From germline, CDR1 is MDHEN and CDR2 SYDVKM. CDR3 bases: TGTGCCAGCAGTTTTCGAGGGACAGCCGCGTACGAGCAGTACTTC. Translation: CASSFRGTAAYEQYF.

CDR3 loop: CASSDGNRYNEQFF. Here the CDR3 DNA reads TGTGCCAGCAGTGACGGGAACAGATACAATGAGCAGTTCTTC. The V gene is TRBV6-4, the J gene TRBJ2-1; no clear D gene. The CDR3 spans 14 residues. Per germline, CDR1 MRHNA and CDR2 SNTAGT. V lost 2 bases to trimming and J lost 4 bases, with 9 bases between them.

Only a few counts were recorded for this clone. The rearrangement links TRBV5-1 to TRBJ2-2; D may correspond to TRBD1 or TRBD2 (5 bases each). The CDR3 covers 14 residues. V lost 4 bases and J 8 bases, leaving 15 bases between the germline ends. CDR1 is SGHRS, CDR2 YFSETQ, per germline. The CDR3 loop reads CASSVEGTRGELFF. The CDR3 bases are TGCGCCAGCAGCGTAGAGGGGACCCGAGGGGAGCTGTTTTTT.